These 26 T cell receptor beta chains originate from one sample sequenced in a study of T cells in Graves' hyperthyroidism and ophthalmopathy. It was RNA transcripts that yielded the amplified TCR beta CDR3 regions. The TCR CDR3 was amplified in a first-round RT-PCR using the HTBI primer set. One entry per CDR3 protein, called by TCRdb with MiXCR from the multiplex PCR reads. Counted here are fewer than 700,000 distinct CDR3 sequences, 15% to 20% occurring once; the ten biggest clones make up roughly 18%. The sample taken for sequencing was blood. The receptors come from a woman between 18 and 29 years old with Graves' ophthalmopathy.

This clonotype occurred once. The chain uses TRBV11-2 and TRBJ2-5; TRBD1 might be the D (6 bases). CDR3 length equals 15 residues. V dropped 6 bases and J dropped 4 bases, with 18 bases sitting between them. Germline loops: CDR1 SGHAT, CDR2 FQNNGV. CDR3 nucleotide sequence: TGTGCCAGCAGACCATTACAGGGTCGGGGAGAGACCCAGTACTTC. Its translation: CASRPLQGRGETQYF.

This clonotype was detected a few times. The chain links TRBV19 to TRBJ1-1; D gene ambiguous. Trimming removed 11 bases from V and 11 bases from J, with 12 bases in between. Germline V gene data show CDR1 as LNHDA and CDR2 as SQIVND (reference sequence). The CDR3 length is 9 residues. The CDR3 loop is CAPRYLAFF. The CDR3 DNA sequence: TGTGCCCCTCGATACCTGGCTTTCTTT.

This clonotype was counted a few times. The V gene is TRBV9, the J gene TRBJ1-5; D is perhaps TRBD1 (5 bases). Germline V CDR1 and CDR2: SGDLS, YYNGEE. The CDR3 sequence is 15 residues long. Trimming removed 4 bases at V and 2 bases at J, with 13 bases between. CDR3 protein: CASSTDGGGNQPQHF. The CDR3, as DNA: TGTGCCAGCAGCACGGACGGAGGGGGCAATCAGCCCCAGCATTTT.

This CDR3 is CASTLGSPYNEQFF. As DNA, the CDR3 is TGTGCCAGCACCCTCGGGAGTCCCTACAATGAGCAGTTCTTC. The chain joins TRBV12-3 or TRBV12-4 to TRBJ2-1, with D perhaps matching TRBD2 (6 bases). Trimming shortened V by 7 bases and J by 2 bases, and 12 bases separated the two germline ends. The CDR3 covers 14 residues.

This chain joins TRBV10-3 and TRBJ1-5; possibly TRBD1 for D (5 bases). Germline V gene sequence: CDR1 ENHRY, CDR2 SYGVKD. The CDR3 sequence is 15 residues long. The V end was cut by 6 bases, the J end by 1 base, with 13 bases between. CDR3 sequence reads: CAIRARDASNQPQHF. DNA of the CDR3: TGTGCCATCAGGGCCAGGGACGCGAGCAATCAGCCCCAGCATTTT.

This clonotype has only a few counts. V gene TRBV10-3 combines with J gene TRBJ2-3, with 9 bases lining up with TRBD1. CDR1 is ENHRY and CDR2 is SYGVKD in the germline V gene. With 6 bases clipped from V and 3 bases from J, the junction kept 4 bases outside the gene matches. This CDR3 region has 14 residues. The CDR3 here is CAIRTGTGTDTQYF. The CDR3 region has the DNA TGTGCCATCAGGACCGGGACAGGGACAGATACGCAGTATTTT.

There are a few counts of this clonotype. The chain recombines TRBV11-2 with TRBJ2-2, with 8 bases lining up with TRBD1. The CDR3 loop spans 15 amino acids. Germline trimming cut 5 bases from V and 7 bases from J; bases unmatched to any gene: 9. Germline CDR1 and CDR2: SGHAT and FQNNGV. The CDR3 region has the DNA TGTGCCAGCAGCCCGGACAGGGCTGCTGGCGGGGAGCTGTTTTTT. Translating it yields CASSPDRAAGGELFF.

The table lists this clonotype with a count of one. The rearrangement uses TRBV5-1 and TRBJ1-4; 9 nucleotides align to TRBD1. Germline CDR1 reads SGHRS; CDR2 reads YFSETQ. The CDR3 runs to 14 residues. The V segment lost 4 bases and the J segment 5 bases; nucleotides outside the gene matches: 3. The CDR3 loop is CASSDGTGNEKLFF. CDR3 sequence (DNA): TGCGCCAGCAGCGACGGGACAGGGAATGAAAAACTGTTTTTT.

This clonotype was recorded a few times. CDR3 DNA sequence: TGTGCCAGCAGCGTAGGAGGCTCGCCCCGGCACGAGCAGTACTTC. Translating gives CASSVGGSPRHEQYF. The chain carries TRBV9 and TRBJ2-7, with unresolved D. Trimming left V 0 bases short and J 5 bases short, with 15 bases between. In germline, CDR1 is SGDLS, CDR2 YYNGEE. This CDR3 is 15 amino acids long.

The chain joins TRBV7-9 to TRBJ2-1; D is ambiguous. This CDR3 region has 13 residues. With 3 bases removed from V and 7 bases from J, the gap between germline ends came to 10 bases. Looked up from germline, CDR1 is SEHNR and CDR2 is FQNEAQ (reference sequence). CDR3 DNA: TGTGCCAGCAGCTTGTGGTCCTCAAATGAGCAGTTCTTC. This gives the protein CASSLWSSNEQFF.

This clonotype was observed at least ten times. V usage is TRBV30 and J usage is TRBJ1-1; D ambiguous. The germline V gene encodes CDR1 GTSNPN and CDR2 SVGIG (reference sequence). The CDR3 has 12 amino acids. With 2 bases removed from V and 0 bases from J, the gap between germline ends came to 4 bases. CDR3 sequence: CAWSRLNTEAFF. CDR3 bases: TGTGCCTGGAGTCGACTGAACACTGAAGCTTTCTTT.

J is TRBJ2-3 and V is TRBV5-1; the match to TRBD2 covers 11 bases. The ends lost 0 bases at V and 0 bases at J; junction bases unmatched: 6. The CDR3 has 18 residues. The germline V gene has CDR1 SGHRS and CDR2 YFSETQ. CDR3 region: CASSLEASGGKSTDTQYF. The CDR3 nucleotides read TGCGCCAGCAGCTTGGAGGCTAGCGGGGGGAAAAGCACAGATACGCAGTATTTT.

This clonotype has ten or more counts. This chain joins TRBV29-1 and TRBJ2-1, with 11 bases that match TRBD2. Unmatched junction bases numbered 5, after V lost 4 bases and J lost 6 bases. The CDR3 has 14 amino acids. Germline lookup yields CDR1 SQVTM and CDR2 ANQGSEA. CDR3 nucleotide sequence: TGCAGCGTTGCGGGAACTAGCGGGAGCAATGAGCAGTTCTTC. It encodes CSVAGTSGSNEQFF.

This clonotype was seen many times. The CDR3 spells CSARDWGGTDTQYF. In DNA, the CDR3 is TGCAGTGCTAGAGATTGGGGGGGCACAGATACGCAGTATTTT. V gene TRBV20-1 combines with J gene TRBJ2-3, with D maybe TRBD2 (6 bases). The V gene lost 0 bases and the J gene lost 1 base, with 8 bases spanning the gap. The length of the CDR3 is 14 residues. The V gene's germline CDR1 is DFQATT and CDR2 SNEGSKA (reference sequence).

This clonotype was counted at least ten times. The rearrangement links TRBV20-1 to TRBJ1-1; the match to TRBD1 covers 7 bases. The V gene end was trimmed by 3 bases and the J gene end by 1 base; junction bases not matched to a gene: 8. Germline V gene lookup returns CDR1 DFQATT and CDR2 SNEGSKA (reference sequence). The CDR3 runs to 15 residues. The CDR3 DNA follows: TGCAGTGCTAGGGCCAGGGGGGAGACGAACACTGAAGCTTTCTTT. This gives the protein CSARARGETNTEAFF.

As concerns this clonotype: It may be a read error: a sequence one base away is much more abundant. The CDR3 DNA reads as TGTGCCAGCAGCTTGGGGGTCGGCGGGGGGGGTGAGCAGTTCTTC. Translating gives CASSLGVGGGGEQFF. This chain uses TRBV7-3 with TRBJ2-1; 9 bases line up with TRBD2. Germline V gene data show CDR1 as SGHTA and CDR2 as FQGTGA. J gave up 9 bases and V 3 bases, and 9 bases lay outside the gene matches. The CDR3 totals 15 residues.

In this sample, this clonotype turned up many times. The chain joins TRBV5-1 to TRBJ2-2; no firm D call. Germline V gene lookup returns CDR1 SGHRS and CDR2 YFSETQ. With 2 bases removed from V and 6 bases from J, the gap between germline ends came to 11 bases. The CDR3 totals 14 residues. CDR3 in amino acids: CASSFGDGAGELFF. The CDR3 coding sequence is TGCGCCAGCAGCTTTGGTGACGGCGCCGGGGAGCTGTTTTTT.

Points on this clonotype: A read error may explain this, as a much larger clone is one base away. The DNA for the CDR3 is TGTGCCAGCAGCTACGACAGCCACAATGAGCAGTTCTTC. It codes for CASSYDSHNEQFF. The rearrangement uses TRBV7-9 and TRBJ2-1, with a tentative D call TRBD1 (5 bases). The CDR3 has 13 amino acids. The germline V and J ends were trimmed by 4 bases and 5 bases, with 9 bases remaining between them. Germline-derived CDR1 and CDR2 are SEHNR and FQNEAQ (reference sequence).

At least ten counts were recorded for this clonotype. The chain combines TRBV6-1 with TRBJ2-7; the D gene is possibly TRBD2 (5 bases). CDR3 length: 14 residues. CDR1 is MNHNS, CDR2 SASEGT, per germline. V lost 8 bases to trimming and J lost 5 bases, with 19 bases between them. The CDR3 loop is CASSQGGEVDEQYF. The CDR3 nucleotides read TGTGCCAGCTCCCAAGGAGGCGAAGTCGACGAGCAGTACTTC.

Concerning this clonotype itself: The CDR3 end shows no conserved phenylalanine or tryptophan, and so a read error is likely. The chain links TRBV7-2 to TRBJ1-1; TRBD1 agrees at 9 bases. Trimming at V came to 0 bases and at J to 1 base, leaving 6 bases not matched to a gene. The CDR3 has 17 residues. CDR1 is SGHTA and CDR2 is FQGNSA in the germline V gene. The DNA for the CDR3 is TGTGCCAGCAGCTTAGCGCTGGGGACAGGGACGAACACTGAAGCTTTCCTT. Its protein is CASSLALGTGTNTEAFL.

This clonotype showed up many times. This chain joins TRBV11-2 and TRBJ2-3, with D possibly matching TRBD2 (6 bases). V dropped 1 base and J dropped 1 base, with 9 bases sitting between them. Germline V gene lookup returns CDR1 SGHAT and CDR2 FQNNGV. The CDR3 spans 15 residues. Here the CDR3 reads CASSLGRGGTDTQYF. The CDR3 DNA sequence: TGTGCCAGCAGCTTAGGGAGGGGAGGCACAGATACGCAGTATTTT.

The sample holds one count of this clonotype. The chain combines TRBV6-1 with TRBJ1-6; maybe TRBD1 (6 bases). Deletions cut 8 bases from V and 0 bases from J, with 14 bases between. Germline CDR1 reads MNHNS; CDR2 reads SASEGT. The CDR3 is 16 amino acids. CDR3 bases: TGTGCCAGCCAGAGCACAGGGAGCTCCTATAATTCACCCCTCCACTTT. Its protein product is CASQSTGSSYNSPLHF.

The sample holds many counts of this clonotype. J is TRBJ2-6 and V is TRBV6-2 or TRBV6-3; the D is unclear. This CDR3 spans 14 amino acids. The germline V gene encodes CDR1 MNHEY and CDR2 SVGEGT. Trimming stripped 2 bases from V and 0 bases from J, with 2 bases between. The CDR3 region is CASSYNSGANVLTF. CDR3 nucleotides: TGTGCCAGCAGTTACAACTCTGGGGCCAACGTCCTGACTTTC.

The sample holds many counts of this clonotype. The CDR3 reads CASSEGSGPMTQYF. The CDR3 bases are TGTGCCAGCAGTGAAGGTAGCGGCCCCATGACCCAGTACTTC. This chain uses TRBV2 with TRBJ2-5; perhaps TRBD2 as D (6 bases). The V gene's germline CDR1 is SNHLY and CDR2 FYNNEI. The V end was cut by 1 base, the J end by 7 bases, with 13 bases between. CDR3 length: 14 residues.

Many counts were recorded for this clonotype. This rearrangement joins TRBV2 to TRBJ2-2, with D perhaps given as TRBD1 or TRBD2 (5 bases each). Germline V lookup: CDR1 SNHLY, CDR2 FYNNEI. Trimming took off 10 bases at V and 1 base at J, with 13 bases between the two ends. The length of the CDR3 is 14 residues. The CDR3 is CAIDRGENTGELFF. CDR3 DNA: TGTGCCATCGACCGGGGCGAGAACACCGGGGAGCTGTTTTTT.

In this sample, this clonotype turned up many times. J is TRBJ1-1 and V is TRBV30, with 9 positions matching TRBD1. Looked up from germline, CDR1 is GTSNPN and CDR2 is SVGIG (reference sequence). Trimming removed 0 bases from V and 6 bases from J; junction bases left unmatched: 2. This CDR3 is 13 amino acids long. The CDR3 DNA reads TGTGCCTGGAGTGTACAGGGGGCTGCTGAAGCTTTCTTT. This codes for CAWSVQGAAEAFF.